This T cell receptor beta chain was recorded in a study of graft-versus-host responses after intestinal transplantation. Study at large: In this cohort, recipients had multivisceral, liver-intestinal, or isolated intestinal transplants. Study-level points and caveats: Across patients carrying graft-donor T cell macrochimerism, allografts held high graft-versus-host to host-versus-graft clonal ratios. Peak circulating GvH clone levels were associated with early post-transplant HvG declines. GvH clonotypes were identified within recipient marrow, with a subset emerging first in ileum or blood.

Concerning this clone itself: Antigen: not known.

TCRdb's copy holds only in-frame clones and misses some; the assay was immunoSEQ multiplex PCR. This sample has tens of thousands of clones, with nearly 95% found just once. The germline gives CDR1 SGHVS, CDR2 FQNEAQ. With 5 bases clipped from V and 11 bases from J, the junction kept 8 bases outside the gene matches. The CDR3 has 13 residues. Sequencing was performed on unstimulated CD8+ T cells sorted from spleen or lymph node cells, taken before transplant. The chain has TRBV7-8 and TRBJ1-1, with TRBD1 matching 10 bases. The TCR comes from a human donor who was the organ donor for an intestinal transplant. CDR3 coding DNA: TGTGCCAGCAGCCTCGGGACAGGGGCGGTCGCTTTCTTT. Its protein is CASSLGTGAVAFF. Full variable domain (outside the CDR3, taken from reference TRBV7-8 and TRBJ1-1): GAGVSQSPRYKVAKRGQDVALRCDPISGHVSLFWYQQALGQGPEFLTYFQNEAQLDKSGLPSDRFFAERPEGSVSTLKIQRTQQEDSAVYLCASSLGTGAVAFFGQGTRLTVV.